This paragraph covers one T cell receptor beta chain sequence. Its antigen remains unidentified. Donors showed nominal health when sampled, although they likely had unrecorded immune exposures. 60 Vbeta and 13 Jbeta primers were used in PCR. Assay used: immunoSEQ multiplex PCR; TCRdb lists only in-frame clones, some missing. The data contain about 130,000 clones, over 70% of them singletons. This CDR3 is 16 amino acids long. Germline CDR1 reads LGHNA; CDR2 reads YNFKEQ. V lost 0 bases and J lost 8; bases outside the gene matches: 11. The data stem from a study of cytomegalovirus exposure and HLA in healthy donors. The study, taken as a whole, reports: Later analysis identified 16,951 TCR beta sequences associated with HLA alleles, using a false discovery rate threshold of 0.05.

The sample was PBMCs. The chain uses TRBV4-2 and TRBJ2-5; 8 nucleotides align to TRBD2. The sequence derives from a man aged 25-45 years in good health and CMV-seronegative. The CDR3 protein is CASSQEFSGGGATQYF. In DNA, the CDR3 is TGTGCCAGCAGCCAAGAATTCAGCGGGGGCGGGGCCACCCAGTACTTC.